The 21 T cell receptor beta chains in this list originate from one sample, sequenced in a study of beta chain features in type 1 diabetes. Study-wide findings and caveats: Within each of all four CD4+ subsets, Type 1 diabetes patients had TCRB CDR3s that were moderately but significantly shorter.

Antigens for these TCRs are unknown. Every bit of the isolated RNA underwent reverse transcription, so sequencing read expressed TCRB transcripts. Profiling relied on immunoSEQ multiplex PCR, and the TCRdb table lists in-frame clones only, not all of them. Of 640,000 or so clones in the sample, over 10% were seen once. The sample consisted of naive CD4+ T cells from blood. The receptors come from a man aged 18 to 30 with type 1 diabetes.

The chain is built from TRBV5-1 and TRBJ2-2, with D perhaps matching TRBD1 (6 bases). This CDR3 spans 17 amino acids. V dropped 4 bases and J dropped 3 bases, with 19 bases sitting between them. CDR1 and CDR2 from the germline V gene are SGHRS and YFSETQ. Here the CDR3 reads CASSPNAGTSYTGELFF. As DNA, the CDR3 is TGCGCCAGCAGCCCCAACGCCGGGACATCTTACACCGGGGAGCTGTTTTTT.

The CDR3 loop is CASSEPGRGTEAFF. CDR3 bases: TGTGCCAGCAGTGAACCAGGGAGGGGCACTGAAGCTTTCTTT. The rearrangement links TRBV6-1 to TRBJ1-1; tentative D call: TRBD1 (5 bases). This CDR3 is 14 amino acids long. The germline V gene has CDR1 MNHNS and CDR2 SASEGT. The V end was cut by 2 bases, the J end by 4 bases, with 11 bases between.

This clone was counted a few times. The DNA for the CDR3 is TGTGCCAGCAGTGACCCCCGCGGGGGGGCCGTGAATGAGCAGTTCTTC. It yields the protein CASSDPRGGAVNEQFF. The chain has TRBV25-1 and TRBJ2-1; 9 bases are a match to TRBD2. V was pared by 3 bases and J by 7 bases, with 10 bases of the junction left unmatched. The CDR3 is made up of 16 amino acids. Germline values: CDR1 MGHDK, CDR2 SYGVNS.

The J gene is TRBJ2-7, the V gene TRBV29-1; 10 bases line up with TRBD2. CDR1 and CDR2 from the germline V gene are SQVTM and ANQGSEA. The CDR3 is 14 amino acids. V was clipped by 6 bases and J by 0 bases; unmatched bases: 5. The CDR3 region has the DNA TGCAGCGTCCATAGCGGGGGGAACTCCTACGAGCAGTACTTC. This sequence encodes CSVHSGGNSYEQYF.

This clone was observed a few times. Other DNA sequences in this specimen translate into the identical CDR3. This chain uses TRBV18 with TRBJ1-1; D ambiguous. This CDR3 has 14 amino acids. Germline CDR1 reads KGHSH; CDR2 reads LQKENI. V lost 3 bases to trimming and J lost 0 bases, with 8 bases between them. The CDR3 DNA reads TGTGCCAGCTCACCGGCGGCAGTGAACACTGAAGCTTTCTTT. This codes for CASSPAAVNTEAFF.

The CDR3 is CASSYLGQGQETQYF. In DNA, the CDR3 is TGTGCCAGCAGTTACCTCGGACAGGGCCAAGAGACCCAGTACTTC. The chain combines TRBV6-5 with TRBJ2-5, with TRBD1 matching over 8 bases. The CDR3 runs to 15 residues. The trim removed 2 bases at V and 1 base at J, leaving 3 bases unmatched. Germline V CDR1 and CDR2: MNHEY, SVGAGI.

The rearrangement links TRBV7-9 to TRBJ1-5; 7 nucleotides align to TRBD1. The V gene's germline CDR1 is SEHNR and CDR2 FQNEAQ (reference sequence). The V gene end was trimmed by 5 bases and the J gene end by 6 bases; junction bases not matched to a gene: 13. The CDR3 covers 16 residues. The CDR3 reads CASSLNGQAGSQPQHF. The DNA for the CDR3 is TGTGCCAGCAGCCTCAACGGACAGGCGGGAAGTCAGCCCCAGCATTTT. The entire variable domain, with the rest obtained from reference TRBV7-9 and TRBJ1-5, is as follows: DTGVSQNPRHKITKRGQNVTFRCDPISEHNRLYWYRQTLGQGPEFLTYFQNEAQLEKSRLLSDRFSAERPKGSFSTLEIQRTEQGDSAMYLCASSLNGQAGSQPQHFGDGTRLSIL.

The chain uses TRBV12-5 and TRBJ1-6; D is possibly TRBD1 (6 bases). Germline V gene data show CDR1 as LGHNT and CDR2 as FRNRAP. V dropped 6 bases and J dropped 12 bases, with 15 bases sitting between them. The CDR3 has 13 amino acids. The CDR3 region has the DNA TGTGCTAGTGGCGGACAGCCGCCCGAACCCCTCCACTTT. Translated, it gives CASGGQPPEPLHF.

The rearrangement uses TRBV30 and TRBJ1-2; D unresolved. Trimming removed 7 bases from V and 2 bases from J, with 11 bases in between. This CDR3 is 12 amino acids long. CDR1 and CDR2 (germline): GTSNPN, SVGIG (reference sequence). Here the CDR3 DNA reads TGTGCCTCCTTCGGACGGAACTATGGCTACACCTTC. Encoded protein: CASFGRNYGYTF.

This CDR3 reads CAISSGTSDEQFF. The CDR3 DNA is TGTGCCATCAGTTCCGGGACTAGCGATGAGCAGTTCTTC. The chain joins TRBV10-3 to TRBJ2-1, with TRBD2 matching over 10 bases. From germline, CDR1 is ENHRY and CDR2 SYGVKD. J gave up 8 bases and V 5 bases, and 3 bases lay outside the gene matches. This CDR3 is 13 amino acids long.

The chain uses TRBV2 and TRBJ1-2, with TRBD1 matching over 9 bases. Germline loops: CDR1 SNHLY, CDR2 FYNNEI. V was pared by 5 bases and J by 6 bases, with 4 bases of the junction left unmatched. This CDR3 is built from 13 residues. In nucleotides, the CDR3 is TGTGCCAGCAGTTATGGGACAGGGAATGGCTACACCTTC. Its protein is CASSYGTGNGYTF.

This clone was counted between two and nine times. The gene calls are TRBV6-6 and TRBJ1-2; 8 nucleotides line up with TRBD1. There are 15 residues in the CDR3. The germline V gene encodes CDR1 MNHNY and CDR2 SVGAGI (reference sequence). V shed 4 bases, J shed 2 bases, and the junction held 6 bases outside the gene matches. The CDR3 protein is CASSSTTGDNYGYTF. The CDR3, as DNA: TGTGCCAGCAGTTCCACGACAGGGGACAACTATGGCTACACCTTC.

The chain is built from TRBV27 and TRBJ2-1, with TRBD2 matching 9 bases. Germline CDR1 MNHEY, CDR2 SMNVEV (reference sequence). The V gene end was trimmed by 5 bases and the J gene end by 3 bases; junction bases not matched to a gene: 11. This CDR3 has 17 amino acids. The CDR3 reads CASSPAQRGVHYNEQFF. The CDR3 region has the DNA TGTGCCAGCAGTCCTGCTCAGCGGGGGGTCCACTACAATGAGCAGTTCTTC.

The V call is TRBV4-1, the J call TRBJ1-2; possible D gene TRBD1, 6 bases. The CDR3 is made up of 17 amino acids. Germline CDR1 and CDR2: MGHRA and YSYEKL. Trimming left V 0 bases short and J 4 bases short, with 18 bases between. The CDR3 DNA reads TGCGCCAGCAGCCAAGATAGGGTCGGGGGCCGCGGCTATGGCTACACCTTC. Translating it yields CASSQDRVGGRGYGYTF.

This clone has just a few counts. The chain uses TRBV5-4 and TRBJ2-2; D is undetermined. From germline, CDR1 is SGHNT and CDR2 YYREEE (reference sequence). The V gene lost 3 bases and the J gene lost 9 bases, with 6 bases spanning the gap. The CDR3 sequence is 11 residues long. In DNA form, the CDR3 reads TGTGCCAGCAGCTATGCCAGGGAGCTGTTTTTT. This translates into CASSYARELFF.

The rearrangement joins TRBV5-1 to TRBJ1-3; 8 bases align to TRBD1. Germline V gene data show CDR1 as SGHRS and CDR2 as YFSETQ. CDR3 size: 16 residues. With V trimmed by 4 bases and J by 4 bases, 10 bases remained unmatched. CDR3 sequence reads: CASSRSTGDVGNTIYF. DNA for the CDR3: TGCGCCAGCAGCCGATCGACAGGGGATGTGGGAAACACCATATATTTT.

In its sample, this clone was seen once. Here the CDR3 DNA reads TGTGCCAGCTCACCAACCGGGGAGCCCCAGCATTTT. Its protein is CASSPTGEPQHF. V is TRBV18 and J is TRBJ1-5, with D uncertain. The germline CDR1 and CDR2 sequences are KGHSH and LQKENI. The CDR3 is 12 residues long. Deletions cut 2 bases from V and 8 bases from J, with 7 bases between. Supplemented by reference TRBV18 and TRBJ1-5, the full variable domain reads NAGVMQNPRHLVRRRGQEARLRCSPMKGHSHVYWYRQLPEEGLKFMVYLQKENIIDESGMPKERFSAEFPKEGPSILRIQQVVRGDSAAYFCASSPTGEPQHFGDGTRLSIL.

This clone has more than one count but fewer than ten. The chain is built from TRBV5-1 and TRBJ1-2; D ambiguous. The germline gives CDR1 SGHRS, CDR2 YFSETQ. This CDR3 spans 14 amino acids. The germline V and J ends were trimmed by 4 bases and 4 bases, with 14 bases remaining between them. CDR3 coding DNA: TGCGCCAGCAGCCCCGTCGGGCAGACCTATGGCTACACCTTC. Translating it yields CASSPVGQTYGYTF.

The chain uses TRBV28 and TRBJ1-1; D remains ambiguous. The CDR3 extends over 13 amino acids. V was clipped by 3 bases and J by 4 bases, with 9 bases between them. The germline CDR1 and CDR2 sequences are MDHEN and SYDVKM. The CDR3 DNA is TGTGCCAGCAGTTTGACGGGCAGCACTGAAGCTTTCTTT. Protein sequence: CASSLTGSTEAFF.

V usage is TRBV4-2 and J usage is TRBJ2-3, with unresolved D. V shed 0 bases and J shed 2 bases, with 12 bases lying between them. CDR3 length: 16 residues. Germline V gives CDR1 LGHNA, CDR2 YNFKEQ. The CDR3 sequence: CASSQDWSSSTDTQYF. CDR3 DNA sequence: TGTGCCAGCAGCCAAGATTGGTCATCCTCCACAGATACGCAGTATTTT.

V usage is TRBV6-6 and J usage is TRBJ2-7; the D is unclear. Germline CDR1 is MNHNY and CDR2 is SVGAGI (reference sequence). The CDR3 runs to 11 residues. The germline V and J ends were trimmed by 5 bases and 12 bases, with 14 bases remaining between them. In DNA form, the CDR3 reads TGTGCCAGCAGTACCTCAAATTCACGGTACTTC. As protein: CASSTSNSRYF.